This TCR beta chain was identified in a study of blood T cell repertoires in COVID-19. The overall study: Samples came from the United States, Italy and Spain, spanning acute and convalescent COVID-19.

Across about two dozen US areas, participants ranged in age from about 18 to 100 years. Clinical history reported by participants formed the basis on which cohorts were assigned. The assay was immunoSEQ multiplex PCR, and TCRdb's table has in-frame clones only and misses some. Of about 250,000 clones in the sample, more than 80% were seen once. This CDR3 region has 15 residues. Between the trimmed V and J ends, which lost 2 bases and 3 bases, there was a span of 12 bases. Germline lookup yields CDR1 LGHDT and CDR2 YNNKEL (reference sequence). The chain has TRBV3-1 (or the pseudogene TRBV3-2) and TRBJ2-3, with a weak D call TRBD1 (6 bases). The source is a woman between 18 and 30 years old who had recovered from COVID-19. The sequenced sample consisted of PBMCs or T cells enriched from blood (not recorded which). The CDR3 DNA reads TGTGCCAGCAGCCAAAGCCCAGGGGAAACAGATACGCAGTATTTT. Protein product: CASSQSPGETDTQYF.